These 13 T cell receptor beta chains were sequenced from one sample in a study of blood T cell repertoires in COVID-19. Using immunoSEQ multiplex PCR, the repertoire was profiled, and TCRdb retains in-frame clones only, with some absent. The data show 60,000 to 85,000 clones, 80% to 90% seen once. Input material: peripheral blood. These receptors were taken from a human donor in a cohort sampled during active COVID-19.

V usage is TRBV5-1 and J usage is TRBJ2-5; D is possibly TRBD1 (5 bases). CDR1 is SGHRS and CDR2 is YFSETQ in the germline V gene. V lost 0 bases, J lost 2 bases, and 8 bases lay in between. This CDR3 is built from 14 residues. CDR3 residues: CASSLAGLQETQYF. The DNA of the CDR3 is TGCGCCAGCAGCTTGGCAGGGCTACAAGAGACCCAGTACTTC.

The V call is TRBV4-2, the J call TRBJ1-4; D ambiguous. The CDR3 is made up of 13 amino acids. Germline values: CDR1 LGHNA, CDR2 YNFKEQ. The V end was cut by 0 bases, the J end by 8 bases, with 7 bases between. CDR3 loop: CASSQDPGEKLFF. The DNA of the CDR3 is TGTGCCAGCAGCCAAGATCCCGGGGAAAAACTGTTTTTT.

In the case of this clone: The sample carries other DNA sequences with the same CDR3. The J gene is TRBJ2-3, the V gene TRBV2; 7 nucleotides line up with TRBD1. The CDR3 runs to 15 residues. Germline V gene lookup returns CDR1 SNHLY and CDR2 FYNNEI. J gave up 1 base and V 6 bases, and 7 bases lay outside the gene matches. CDR3 protein: CASSEGDRGTDTQYF. DNA for the CDR3: TGTGCCAGCAGCGAGGGGGACAGAGGCACAGATACGCAGTATTTT.

This clone turned up a few times. The rearrangement joins TRBV28 to TRBJ2-1; perhaps TRBD2 as D (6 bases). Germline V gene data show CDR1 as MDHEN and CDR2 as SYDVKM. This CDR3 spans 16 amino acids. Trimming pared 1 base from V and 5 bases from J, leaving 15 bases between. This CDR3 reads CASSLFGGSPNNEQFF. CDR3 DNA sequence: TGTGCCAGCAGTTTATTTGGAGGGTCCCCGAACAATGAGCAGTTCTTC.

This clone showed up just a few times. The V call is TRBV18, the J call TRBJ2-3; maybe TRBD1 (5 bases). CDR3 length: 14 residues. V was cut by 1 base and J by 2 bases, with 7 bases left in between. Per germline, CDR1 KGHSH and CDR2 LQKENI. The CDR3 loop is CASSPQGFTDTQYF. CDR3 bases: TGTGCCAGCTCACCACAGGGGTTCACAGATACGCAGTATTTT.

This clone was recorded a few times. This chain joins TRBV7-3 and TRBJ2-7; D perhaps matches TRBD1 (6 bases). The CDR3 extends over 16 amino acids. The germline gives CDR1 SGHTA, CDR2 FQGTGA. The germline V and J ends were trimmed by 1 base and 3 bases, with 16 bases remaining between them. The CDR3 DNA reads TGTGCCAGCAGCTTAAACCCCCGGCAGGGGTACTACGAGCAGTACTTC. This sequence encodes CASSLNPRQGYYEQYF.

The V call is TRBV11-2, the J call TRBJ1-2, with 10 bases that match TRBD1. CDR1 is SGHAT and CDR2 is FQNNGV in the germline V gene. CDR3 length: 15 amino acids. J was trimmed by 9 bases and V by 6 bases; bases with no gene match: 13. The CDR3 protein is CASRAGTGTGESYTF. The CDR3 DNA reads TGTGCCAGCAGAGCCGGCACCGGGACAGGGGAAAGCTACACCTTC. The complete variable domain, with remaining parts taken from reference TRBV11-2 and TRBJ1-2, reads EAGVAQSPRYKIIEKRQSVAFWCNPISGHATLYWYQQILGQGPKLLIQFQNNGVVDDSQLPKDRFSAERLKGVDSTLKIQPAKLEDSAVYLCASRAGTGTGESYTFGSGTRLTVV.

In its sample, this clone was seen once. The rearrangement links TRBV4-2 to TRBJ2-7, with D hard to call. Germline CDR1 is LGHNA and CDR2 is YNFKEQ. Deletions cut 0 bases from V and 0 bases from J, with 9 bases between. The length of the CDR3 is 15 residues. The CDR3 region has the DNA TGTGCCAGCAGCCAAGAAGCCATTAACTCCTACGAGCAGTACTTC. Amino acid sequence: CASSQEAINSYEQYF.

The rearrangement joins TRBV4-2 to TRBJ2-3; TRBD1 aligns across 8 bases. The CDR3 runs to 15 residues. Germline assignment: CDR1 LGHNA and CDR2 YNFKEQ. The ends lost 4 bases at V and 1 base at J; junction bases unmatched: 4. The CDR3 region is CASSLGQGRTDTQYF. The CDR3 nucleotides are TGTGCCAGCAGCCTCGGACAGGGTCGCACAGATACGCAGTATTTT.

The genes are TRBV5-4 and TRBJ2-1, with D hard to call. CDR3 length equals 15 residues. With 0 bases removed from V and 0 bases from J, the gap between germline ends came to 7 bases. Germline V CDR1 and CDR2: SGHNT, YYREEE (reference sequence). This CDR3 reads CASSLDLSSYNEQFF. The CDR3 DNA sequence: TGTGCCAGCAGCTTGGACTTGAGCTCCTACAATGAGCAGTTCTTC.

The rearrangement links TRBV24-1 to TRBJ2-3; 14 positions match TRBD2. V shed 3 bases, J shed 6 bases, and the junction held 10 bases outside the gene matches. CDR1 is KGHDR and CDR2 is SFDVKD in the germline V gene. CDR3 length equals 18 residues. The CDR3 loop reads CATSDAGTSGSILDTQYF. CDR3 DNA: TGTGCCACCAGTGATGCCGGGACTAGCGGGAGTATACTGGATACGCAGTATTTT.

This clone is a singleton in its sample. The chain carries TRBV12-3 or TRBV12-4 and TRBJ2-1, with 8 positions matching TRBD1. There are 11 residues in the CDR3. The junction had 8 bases not matched to a gene; V was cut back by 7 bases and J by 15 bases. This CDR3 reads CASITGGGLFF. The CDR3 DNA is TGTGCCAGCATTACAGGGGGTGGTTTGTTCTTC.

The chain is built from TRBV5-1 and TRBJ2-2; a possible D gene is TRBD1 (6 bases). Per germline, CDR1 SGHRS and CDR2 YFSETQ. The CDR3 has 14 residues. The V gene lost 1 base and the J gene lost 3 bases, with 7 bases spanning the gap. Here the CDR3 reads CASSLKGDTGELFF. In DNA form, the CDR3 reads TGCGCCAGCAGCTTGAAGGGGGACACCGGGGAGCTGTTTTTT.